A selection of T cell receptor beta chains follows, all from one sample in a study of cytomegalovirus exposure and HLA in healthy donors. Produced via immunoSEQ multiplex PCR; TCRdb's table is partial and in-frame only. The data hold under 120,000 clones, with 70% to 80% observed a single time. What was sequenced was PBMCs. The receptors shown here come from a female donor in good health and CMV-seropositive. Both conserved end residues are part of each CDR3.

>TRBV29-1|TRBJ2-5
CSVRMRAEGETQYF
>TRBV6-5|TRBJ1-3
CASSYQGFSGNTIYF
>TRBV5-1|TRBJ2-7
CASRSTDNSLYEQYF
>TRBV11-2|TRBJ2-7
CASRHRSEQYF
>TRBV30|TRBJ2-5
CAWSDGSARAQYF
>TRBV5-6|TRBJ2-5
CASFRQGQETQYF
>TRBV29-1|TRBJ1-1
CSGVRGLNTEAFF
>TRBV7-6|TRBJ2-1
CASSPGLAGGHNEQFF
>TRBV7-8|TRBJ2-7
CASSFQGVVYEQYF
>TRBV5-7|TRBJ2-7
CASSFSHRKHYEQYF
>TRBV9|TRBJ2-6
CASSPRESGANVLTF
>TRBV19|TRBJ2-1
CASTPRDRGHLEQFF
>TRBV5-3|TRBJ2-7
CARSYTSYEQYF
>TRBV4-2|TRBJ2-3
CASSQDGTSGGAETDTQYF
>TRBV11-3|TRBJ2-3
CASSVGLALDTQYF
>TRBV1|TRBJ2-5
CTSSQDLASLTEQYF
>TRBV27|TRBJ1-4
CASSLGGAEDEKLFF
>TRBV6-1|TRBJ1-2
CASSEFSSGYGYTF
>TRBV5-4|TRBJ2-3
CASRTSGGADTQYF
>TRBV19|TRBJ2-7
CASSRDRGYEQYF
>TRBV5-1|TRBJ1-1
CASSSNSQGNTEAFF
>TRBV30|TRBJ2-1
CAVRRSYNEQFF
>TRBV6-5|TRBJ1-2
CASSRDRVGGYTF
>TRBV7-8|TRBJ2-1
CASSLKPPGNAFRNEQFF
>TRBV2|TRBJ2-3
CASMAGVGTYTQYF
>TRBV5-1|TRBJ1-3
CASSRGISGNTIYF
>TRBV4-1|TRBJ2-1
CASSPQLAGSYNEQFF
>TRBV11-2|TRBJ2-1
CASSPQGGGTNEQFF
>TRBV4-2|TRBJ2-2
CASSQGLAGDHANTGELFF
>TRBV9|TRBJ2-3
CASSVAGESTDTQYF
>TRBV7-8|TRBJ1-1
CASSLRQSGRAAFF
>TRBV10-3|TRBJ1-5
CAISESQDSNQPQHF
>TRBV19|TRBJ2-1
CASSQISSYNEQFF
>TRBV5-1|TRBJ2-7
CASSLGQGLDEQYF
>TRBV10-3|TRBJ1-2
CAISERSGIGYTF
>TRBV9|TRBJ1-3
CASRQGSSGNTIYF
>TRBV7-8|TRBJ2-7
CASSNRDNSYEQYF
>TRBV28|TRBJ2-3
CASSTSTDTQYF
>TRBV15|TRBJ2-7
CATSRDSNRGREQYF
>TRBV19|TRBJ2-3
CASRLAGTDTQYF
>TRBV14|TRBJ2-1
CASSQAPTSGTYNEQFF
>TRBV10-2|TRBJ2-7
CASSESGHNEQYF
>TRBV5-1|TRBJ1-2
CASSSGRALDGYTF
>TRBV19|TRBJ2-5
CASSLGLLQETQYF
>TRBV29-1|TRBJ2-2
CAGGGAETGTGELFF
>TRBV5-1|TRBJ2-5
CASSSGTSGGGPGETQYF
>TRBV5-4|TRBJ1-1
CASSFTGTEAFF
>TRBV5-1|TRBJ2-5
CASSSLAGPQETQYF
>TRBV5-1|TRBJ2-3
CASSLQTGDGTDTQYF
>TRBV9|TRBJ2-7
CASSAGQEYEQYF
>TRBV7-3|TRBJ1-3
CASSLGGSGNTIYF
>TRBV11-2|TRBJ2-7
CASSLGLAVYEQYF
>TRBV30|TRBJ2-7
CAWSGQGGLYEQYF
>TRBV7-2|TRBJ1-2
CASSRSGVNYGYTF
>TRBV7-8|TRBJ2-7
CASSENGGGEQYF
>TRBV5-1|TRBJ2-6
CASSTAGTSGRASSGANVLTF
>TRBV15|TRBJ2-5
CATSRWGGRETQYF
>TRBV5-1|TRBJ2-7
CASSLATQGLNEQYF
>TRBV11-3|TRBJ2-2
CASGRGGELFF
>TRBV5-1|TRBJ2-5
CASSLEGTSGSETQYF